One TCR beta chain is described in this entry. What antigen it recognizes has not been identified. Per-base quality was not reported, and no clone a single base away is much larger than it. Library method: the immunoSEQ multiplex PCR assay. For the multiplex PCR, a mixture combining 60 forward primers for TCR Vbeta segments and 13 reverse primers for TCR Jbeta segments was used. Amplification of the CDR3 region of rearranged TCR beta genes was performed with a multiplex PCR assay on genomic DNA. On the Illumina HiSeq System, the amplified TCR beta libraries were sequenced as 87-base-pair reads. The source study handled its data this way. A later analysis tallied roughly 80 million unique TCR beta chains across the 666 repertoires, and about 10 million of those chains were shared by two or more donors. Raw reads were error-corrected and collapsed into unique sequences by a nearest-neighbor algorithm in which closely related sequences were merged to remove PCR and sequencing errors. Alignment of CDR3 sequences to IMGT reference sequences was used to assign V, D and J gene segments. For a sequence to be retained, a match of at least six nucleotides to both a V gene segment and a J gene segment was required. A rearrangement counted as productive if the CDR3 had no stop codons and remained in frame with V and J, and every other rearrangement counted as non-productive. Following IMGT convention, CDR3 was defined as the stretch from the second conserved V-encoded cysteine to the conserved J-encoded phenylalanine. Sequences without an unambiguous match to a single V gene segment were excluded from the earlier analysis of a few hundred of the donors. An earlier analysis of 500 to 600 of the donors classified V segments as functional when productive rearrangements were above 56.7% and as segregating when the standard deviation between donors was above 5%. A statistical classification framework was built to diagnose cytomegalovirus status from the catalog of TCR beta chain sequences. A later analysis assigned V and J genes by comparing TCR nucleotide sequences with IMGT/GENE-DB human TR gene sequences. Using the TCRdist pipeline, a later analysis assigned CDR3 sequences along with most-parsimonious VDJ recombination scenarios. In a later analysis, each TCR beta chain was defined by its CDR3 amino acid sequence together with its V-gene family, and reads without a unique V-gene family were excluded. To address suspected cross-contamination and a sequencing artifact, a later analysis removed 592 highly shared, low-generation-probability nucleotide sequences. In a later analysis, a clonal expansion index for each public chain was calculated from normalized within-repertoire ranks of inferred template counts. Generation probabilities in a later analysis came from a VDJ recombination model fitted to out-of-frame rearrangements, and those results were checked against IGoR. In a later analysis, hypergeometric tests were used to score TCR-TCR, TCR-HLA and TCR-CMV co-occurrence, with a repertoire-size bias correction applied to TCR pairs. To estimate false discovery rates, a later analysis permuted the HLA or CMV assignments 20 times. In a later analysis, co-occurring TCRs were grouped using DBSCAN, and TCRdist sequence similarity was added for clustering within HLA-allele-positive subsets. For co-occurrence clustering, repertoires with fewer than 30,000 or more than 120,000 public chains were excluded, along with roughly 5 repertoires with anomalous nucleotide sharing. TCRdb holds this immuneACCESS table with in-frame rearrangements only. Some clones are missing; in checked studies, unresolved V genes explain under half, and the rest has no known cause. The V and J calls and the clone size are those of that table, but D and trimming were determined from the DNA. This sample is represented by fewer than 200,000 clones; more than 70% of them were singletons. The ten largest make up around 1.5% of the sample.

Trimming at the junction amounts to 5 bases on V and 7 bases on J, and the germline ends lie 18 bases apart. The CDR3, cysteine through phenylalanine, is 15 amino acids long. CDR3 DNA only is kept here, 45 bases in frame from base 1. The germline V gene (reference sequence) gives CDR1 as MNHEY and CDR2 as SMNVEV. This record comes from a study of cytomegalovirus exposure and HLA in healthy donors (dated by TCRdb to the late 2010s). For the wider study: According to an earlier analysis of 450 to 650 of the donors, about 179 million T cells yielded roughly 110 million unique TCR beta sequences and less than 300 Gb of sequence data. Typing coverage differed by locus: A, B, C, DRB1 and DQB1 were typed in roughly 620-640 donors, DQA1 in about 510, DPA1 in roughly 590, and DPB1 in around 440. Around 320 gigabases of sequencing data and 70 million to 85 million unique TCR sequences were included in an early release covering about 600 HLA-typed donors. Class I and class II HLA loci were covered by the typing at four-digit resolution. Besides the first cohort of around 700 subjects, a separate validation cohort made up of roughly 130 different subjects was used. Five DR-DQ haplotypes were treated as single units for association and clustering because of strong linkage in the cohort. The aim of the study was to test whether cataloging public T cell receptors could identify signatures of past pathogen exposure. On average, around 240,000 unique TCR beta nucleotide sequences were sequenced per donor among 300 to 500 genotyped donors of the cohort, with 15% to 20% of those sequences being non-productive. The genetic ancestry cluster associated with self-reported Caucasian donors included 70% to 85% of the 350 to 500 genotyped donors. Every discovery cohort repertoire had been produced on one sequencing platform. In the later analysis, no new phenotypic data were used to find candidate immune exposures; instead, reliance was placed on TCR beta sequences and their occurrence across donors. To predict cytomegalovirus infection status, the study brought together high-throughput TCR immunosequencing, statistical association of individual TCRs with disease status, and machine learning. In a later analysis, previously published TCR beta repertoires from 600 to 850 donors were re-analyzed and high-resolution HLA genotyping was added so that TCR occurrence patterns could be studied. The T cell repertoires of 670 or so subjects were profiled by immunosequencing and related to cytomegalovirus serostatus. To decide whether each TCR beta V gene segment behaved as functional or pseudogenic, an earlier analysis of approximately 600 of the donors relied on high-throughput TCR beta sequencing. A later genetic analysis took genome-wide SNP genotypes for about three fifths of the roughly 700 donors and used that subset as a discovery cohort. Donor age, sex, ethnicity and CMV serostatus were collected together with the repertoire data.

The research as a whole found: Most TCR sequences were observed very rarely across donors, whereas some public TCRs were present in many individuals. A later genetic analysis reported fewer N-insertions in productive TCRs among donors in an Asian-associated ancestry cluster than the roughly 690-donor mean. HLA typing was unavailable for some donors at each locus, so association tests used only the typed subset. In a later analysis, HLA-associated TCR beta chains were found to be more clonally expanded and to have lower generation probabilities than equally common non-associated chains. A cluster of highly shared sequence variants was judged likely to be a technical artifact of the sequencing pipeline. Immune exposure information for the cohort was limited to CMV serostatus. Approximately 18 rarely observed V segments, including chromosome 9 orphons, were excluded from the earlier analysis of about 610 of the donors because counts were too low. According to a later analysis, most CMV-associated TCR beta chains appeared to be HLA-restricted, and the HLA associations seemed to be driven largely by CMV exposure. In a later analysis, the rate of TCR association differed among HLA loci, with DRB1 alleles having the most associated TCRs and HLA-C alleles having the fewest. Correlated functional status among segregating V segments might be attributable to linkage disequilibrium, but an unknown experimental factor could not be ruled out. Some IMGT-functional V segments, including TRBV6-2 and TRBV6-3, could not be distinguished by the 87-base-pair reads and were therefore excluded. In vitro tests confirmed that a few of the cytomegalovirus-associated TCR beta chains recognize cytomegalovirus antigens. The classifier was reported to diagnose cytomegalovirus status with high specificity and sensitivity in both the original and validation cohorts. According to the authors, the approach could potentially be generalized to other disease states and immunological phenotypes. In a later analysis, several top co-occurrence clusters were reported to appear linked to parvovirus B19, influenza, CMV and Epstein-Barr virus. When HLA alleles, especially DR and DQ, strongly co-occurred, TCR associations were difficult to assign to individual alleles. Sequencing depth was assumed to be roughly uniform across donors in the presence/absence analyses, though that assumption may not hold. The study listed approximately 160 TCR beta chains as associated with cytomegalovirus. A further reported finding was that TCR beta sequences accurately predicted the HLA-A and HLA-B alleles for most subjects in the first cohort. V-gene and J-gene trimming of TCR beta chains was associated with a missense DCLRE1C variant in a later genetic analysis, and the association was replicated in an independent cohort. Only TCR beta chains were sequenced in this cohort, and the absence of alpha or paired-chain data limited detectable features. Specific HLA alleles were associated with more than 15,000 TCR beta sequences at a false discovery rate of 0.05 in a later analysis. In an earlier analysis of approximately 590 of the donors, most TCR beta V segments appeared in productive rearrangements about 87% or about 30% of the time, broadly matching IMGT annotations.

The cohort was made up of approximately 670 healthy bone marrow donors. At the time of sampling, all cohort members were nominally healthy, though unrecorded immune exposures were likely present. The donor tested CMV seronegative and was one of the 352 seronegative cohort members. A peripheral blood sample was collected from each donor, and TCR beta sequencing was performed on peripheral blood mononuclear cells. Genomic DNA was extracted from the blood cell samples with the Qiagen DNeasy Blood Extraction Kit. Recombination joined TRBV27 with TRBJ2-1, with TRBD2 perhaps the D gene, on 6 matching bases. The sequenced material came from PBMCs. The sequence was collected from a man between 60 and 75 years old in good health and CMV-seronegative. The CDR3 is CASSSPGLTLNEQFF. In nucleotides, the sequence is TGTGCCAGCAGTAGTCCGGGACTGACACTTAATGAGCAGTTCTTC.